The rows below give T cell receptor beta chains drawn from one sample of a study of blood T cell repertoires in COVID-19. Clones were sequenced by immunoSEQ multiplex PCR, and TCRdb holds only the in-frame ones, with some missing. The repertoire holds about 190,000 clones, with 65% to 85% as singletons. Sequenced sample: PBMCs or T cells enriched from blood (not recorded which). The receptor set was obtained from a woman in her twenties or thirties who had recovered from COVID-19. CDR3s include the opening cysteine and the closing phenylalanine or tryptophan. A D gene is named only where the DNA matches it firmly. Only some rows state a clone size, as once, few, many or a class for expanded clones.

j_gene: TRBJ1-1
v_gene: TRBV7-2
abundance: -
d_gene: -
CDR3nt: TGTGCCAGCAGCCTTGGGAGAGAAGCTTTCTTT
CDR3aa: CASSLGREAFF

j_gene: TRBJ1-6
v_gene: TRBV14
abundance: -
d_gene: -
CDR3nt: TGTGCCAGCAGCCCTAGACAGAGTTATAATTCACCCCTCCACTTT
CDR3aa: CASSPRQSYNSPLHF

j_gene: TRBJ2-5
v_gene: TRBV6-5
abundance: -
d_gene: -
CDR3nt: TGTGCCAGCAGGACAGAGGTTGGGACCCAGTACTTC
CDR3aa: CASRTEVGTQYF

j_gene: TRBJ2-7
v_gene: TRBV3-1/TRBV3-2
abundance: -
d_gene: TRBD1
CDR3nt: TGTGCCAGCAGCCCGAGTAGGCAGGGGGCGCGCTACGAGCAGTACTTC
CDR3aa: CASSPSRQGARYEQYF

j_gene: TRBJ2-1
v_gene: TRBV27
abundance: -
d_gene: -
CDR3nt: TGTGCCAGCAGACCGGCAGGGAACTACAATGAGCAGTTCTTC
CDR3aa: CASRPAGNYNEQFF

j_gene: TRBJ1-2
v_gene: TRBV7-8
abundance: -
d_gene: -
CDR3nt: TGTGCCAGCAGCGACTCAGTGGTGGGCTATGGCTACACCTTC
CDR3aa: CASSDSVVGYGYTF

j_gene: TRBJ2-4
v_gene: TRBV28
abundance: -
d_gene: -
CDR3nt: TGTGCCAGCAGTGACAGGAAGTCAAACATTCAGTACTTC
CDR3aa: CASSDRKSNIQYF

j_gene: TRBJ2-2
v_gene: TRBV7-2
abundance: once
d_gene: -
CDR3nt: TGTGCCAGCAGCTTTATAGGAGACACCGGGGAGCTGTTTTTT
CDR3aa: CASSFIGDTGELFF

j_gene: TRBJ2-7
v_gene: TRBV6-5
abundance: -
d_gene: TRBD1
CDR3nt: TGTGCCAGCAGTTACGCGGACAGGGACGAGCAGTACTTC
CDR3aa: CASSYADRDEQYF

j_gene: TRBJ2-1
v_gene: TRBV11-3
abundance: once
d_gene: TRBD2
CDR3nt: TGTGCCAGCAGCCCGTTTGCGGGAGGGGGGAATGAGCAGTTCTTC
CDR3aa: CASSPFAGGGNEQFF

j_gene: TRBJ2-6
v_gene: TRBV6-5
abundance: -
d_gene: -
CDR3nt: TGTGCCAGCGTATTGAGTCTCGCTGGGGCCAACGTCCTGACTTTC
CDR3aa: CASVLSLAGANVLTF